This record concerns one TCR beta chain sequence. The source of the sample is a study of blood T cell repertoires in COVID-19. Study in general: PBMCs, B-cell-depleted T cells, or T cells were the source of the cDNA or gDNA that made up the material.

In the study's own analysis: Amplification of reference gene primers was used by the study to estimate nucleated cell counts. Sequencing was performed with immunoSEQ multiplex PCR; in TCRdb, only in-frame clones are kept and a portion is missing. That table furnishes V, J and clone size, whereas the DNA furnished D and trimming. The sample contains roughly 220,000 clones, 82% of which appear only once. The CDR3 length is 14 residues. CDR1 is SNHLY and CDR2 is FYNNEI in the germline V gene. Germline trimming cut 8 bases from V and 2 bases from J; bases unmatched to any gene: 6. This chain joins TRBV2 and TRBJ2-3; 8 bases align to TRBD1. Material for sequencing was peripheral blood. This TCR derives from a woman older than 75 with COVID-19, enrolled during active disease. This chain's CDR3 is CASGGQGNTDTQYF. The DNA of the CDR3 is TGTGCCAGCGGAGGACAGGGAAACACAGATACGCAGTATTTT.